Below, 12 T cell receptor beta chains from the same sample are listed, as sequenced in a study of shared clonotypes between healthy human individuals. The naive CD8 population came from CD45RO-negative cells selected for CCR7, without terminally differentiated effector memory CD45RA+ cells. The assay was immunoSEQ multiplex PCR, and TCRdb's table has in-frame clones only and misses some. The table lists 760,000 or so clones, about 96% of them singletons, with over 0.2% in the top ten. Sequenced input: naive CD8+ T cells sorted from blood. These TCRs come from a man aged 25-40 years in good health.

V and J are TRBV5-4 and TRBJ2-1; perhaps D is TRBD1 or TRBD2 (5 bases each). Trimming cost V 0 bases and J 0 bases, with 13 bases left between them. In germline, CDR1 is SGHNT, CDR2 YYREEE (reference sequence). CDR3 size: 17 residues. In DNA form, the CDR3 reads TGTGCCAGCAGCTTGGAGGGAGCGGACAACTCCTACAATGAGCAGTTCTTC. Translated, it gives CASSLEGADNSYNEQFF. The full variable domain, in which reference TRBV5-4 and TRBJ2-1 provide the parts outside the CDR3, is ETGVTQSPTHLIKTRGQQVTLRCSSQSGHNTVSWYQQALGQGPQFIFQYYREEENGRGNFPPRFSGLQFPNYSSELNVNALELDDSALYLCASSLEGADNSYNEQFFGPGTRLTVL.

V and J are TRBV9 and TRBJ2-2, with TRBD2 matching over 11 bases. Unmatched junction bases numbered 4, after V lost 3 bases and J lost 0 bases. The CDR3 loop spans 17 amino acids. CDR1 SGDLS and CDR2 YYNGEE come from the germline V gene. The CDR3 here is CASSDPGLAANTGELFF. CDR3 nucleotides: TGTGCCAGCAGCGACCCGGGACTAGCGGCGAACACCGGGGAGCTGTTTTTT.

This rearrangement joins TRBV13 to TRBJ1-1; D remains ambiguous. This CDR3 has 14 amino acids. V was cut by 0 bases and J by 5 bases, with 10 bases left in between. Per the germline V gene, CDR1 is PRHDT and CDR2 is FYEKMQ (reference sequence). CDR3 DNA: TGTGCCAGCAGCTTAGGGCGGGGTCGAACTGAAGCTTTCTTT. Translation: CASSLGRGRTEAFF. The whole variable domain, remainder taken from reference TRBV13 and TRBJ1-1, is AAGVIQSPRHLIKEKRETATLKCYPIPRHDTVYWYQQGPGQDPQFLISFYEKMQSDKGSIPDRFSAQQFSDYHSELNMSSLELGDSALYFCASSLGRGRTEAFFGQGTRLTVV.

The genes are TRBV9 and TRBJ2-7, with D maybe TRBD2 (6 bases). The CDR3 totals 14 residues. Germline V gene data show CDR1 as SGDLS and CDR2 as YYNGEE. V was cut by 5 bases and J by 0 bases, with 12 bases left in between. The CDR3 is CASSPSASSYEQYF. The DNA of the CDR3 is TGTGCCAGCAGTCCTAGCGCTTCCTCCTACGAGCAGTACTTC.

The CDR3 DNA sequence: TGTGCCAGCAGTCCCCTCTGGGATGGGAACTACGAGCAGTACTTC. Its translation: CASSPLWDGNYEQYF. This chain links TRBV27 with TRBJ2-7; D not certain. The germline V gene encodes CDR1 MNHEY and CDR2 SMNVEV (reference sequence). The CDR3 consists of 15 residues. Trimming shortened V by 5 bases and J by 3 bases, and 17 bases separated the two germline ends.

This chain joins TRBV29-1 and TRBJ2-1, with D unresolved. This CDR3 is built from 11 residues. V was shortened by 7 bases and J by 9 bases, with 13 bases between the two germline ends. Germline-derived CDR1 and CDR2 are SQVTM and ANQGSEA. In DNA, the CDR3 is TGCAGCGCCATGGCTAGTGGTGAGCAGTTCTTC. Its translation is CSAMASGEQFF.

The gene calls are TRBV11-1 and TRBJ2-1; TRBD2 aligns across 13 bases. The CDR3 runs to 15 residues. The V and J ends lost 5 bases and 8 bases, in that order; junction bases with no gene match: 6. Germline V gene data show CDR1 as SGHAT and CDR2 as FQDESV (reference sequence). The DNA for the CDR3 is TGTGCCAGCAGCCCCGGACTAGCGGGAGACGATGAGCAGTTCTTC. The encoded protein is CASSPGLAGDDEQFF.

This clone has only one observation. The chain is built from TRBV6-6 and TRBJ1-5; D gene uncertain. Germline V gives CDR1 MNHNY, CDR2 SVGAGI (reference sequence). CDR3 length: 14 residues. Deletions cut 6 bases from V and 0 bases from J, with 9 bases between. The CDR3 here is CASRRGHSNQPQHF. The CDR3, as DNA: TGTGCCAGCAGACGCGGGCATAGCAATCAGCCCCAGCATTTT.

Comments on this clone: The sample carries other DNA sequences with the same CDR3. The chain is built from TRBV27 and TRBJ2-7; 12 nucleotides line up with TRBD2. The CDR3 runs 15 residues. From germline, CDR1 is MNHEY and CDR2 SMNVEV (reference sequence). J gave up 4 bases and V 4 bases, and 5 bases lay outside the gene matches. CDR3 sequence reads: CASSSPGTSGYEQYF. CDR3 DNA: TGTGCCAGCAGTTCCCCCGGGACTAGCGGGTACGAGCAGTACTTC.

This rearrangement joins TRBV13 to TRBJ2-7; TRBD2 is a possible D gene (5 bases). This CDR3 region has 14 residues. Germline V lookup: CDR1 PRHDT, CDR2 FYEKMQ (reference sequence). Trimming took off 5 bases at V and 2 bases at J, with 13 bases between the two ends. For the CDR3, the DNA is TGTGCCAGCAGCCCCTCGGAGGTAGCCTACGAGCAGTACTTC. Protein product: CASSPSEVAYEQYF. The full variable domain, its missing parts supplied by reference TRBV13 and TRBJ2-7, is AAGVIQSPRHLIKEKRETATLKCYPIPRHDTVYWYQQGPGQDPQFLISFYEKMQSDKGSIPDRFSAQQFSDYHSELNMSSLELGDSALYFCASSPSEVAYEQYFGPGTRLTVT.

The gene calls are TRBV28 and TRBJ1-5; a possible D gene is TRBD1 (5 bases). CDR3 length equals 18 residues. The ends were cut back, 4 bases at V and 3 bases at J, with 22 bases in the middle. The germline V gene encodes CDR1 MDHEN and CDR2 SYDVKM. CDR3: CASSSPETSTGVNQPQHF. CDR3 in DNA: TGTGCCAGCAGTTCCCCAGAAACCTCTACGGGGGTCAATCAGCCCCAGCATTTT. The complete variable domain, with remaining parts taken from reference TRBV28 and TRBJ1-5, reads DVKVTQSSRYLVKRTGEKVFLECVQDMDHENMFWYRQDPGLGLRLIYFSYDVKMKEKGDIPEGYSVSREKKERFSLILESASTNQTSMYLCASSSPETSTGVNQPQHFGDGTRLSIL.

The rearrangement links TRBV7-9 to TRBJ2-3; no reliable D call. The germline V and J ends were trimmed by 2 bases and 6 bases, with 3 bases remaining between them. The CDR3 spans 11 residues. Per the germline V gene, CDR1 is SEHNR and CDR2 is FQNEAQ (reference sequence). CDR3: CASSLMDTQYF. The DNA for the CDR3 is TGTGCCAGCAGCTTAATGGATACGCAGTATTTT.